This entry describes one T cell receptor beta chain. CDR1 is MNHEY and CDR2 is SVGAGI in the germline V gene. After removal of 5 bases from V and 7 bases from J, the junction contained 6 bases not matched to a gene. CDR3 length: 15 residues. The record originates from a study of T cell changes during pregnancy in multiple sclerosis. TCRdb's table, derived via immunoSEQ multiplex PCR, lists solely in-frame clones and lacks some. This table has around 62,000 clones, about nine tenths appearing once. The source is a female donor with multiple sclerosis, enrolled in a pregnancy study. The sequences come from CD4+ T cells from peripheral blood mononuclear cells, collected in the first trimester of pregnancy. The rearrangement joins TRBV6-5 to TRBJ2-1, with 12 nucleotides matching TRBD2. CDR3 sequence (DNA): TGTGCCAGCAGTCTTCGACTAGCGGGGGAGAATGAGCAGTTCTTC. Translated: CASSLRLAGENEQFF.